The present T cell receptor beta chain was sequenced within a study of molecular identifiers for immune sequencing clone quantification. Findings of the study overall: Under 1% of molecules in naive cells, but over 99% of effector molecules, belonged to clones above 20 RNA copies. Barcode sharing among identical TCR molecules could make large clones appear smaller.

Making the bulk TCR libraries relied on previously described methods and listed TCR primers. TCRdb reprocessed the PCR reads with MiXCR, giving one entry per CDR3 protein. The sample records 460,000 or so distinct CDR3 sequences, 20% to 25% being singletons. The sorting of naive CD8 T cells used the CD8+CD4-CCR7+CD45RA+ phenotype. This clonotype was counted ten times or more. Antigen unknown. The germline V and J ends were trimmed by 8 bases and 7 bases, with 17 bases remaining between them. Germline CDR1 and CDR2: SGHTA and FQGNSA. This CDR3 has 14 residues. The sequenced material came from naive CD8+ T cells from blood, with Jurkat cell RNA spiked in. Subset meaning: FACS-sorted CD8+CD4-CCR7+CD45RA+ naive T cells. The chain carries TRBV7-2 and TRBJ1-4; D gene uncertain. The source of this sequence is a human donor in good health. Some libraries in this study had Jurkat cell RNA spiked in. CDR3 loop: CASQTRGDLEKLFF. CDR3 in DNA: TGTGCCAGCCAGACACGCGGGGATCTTGAAAAACTGTTTTTT.